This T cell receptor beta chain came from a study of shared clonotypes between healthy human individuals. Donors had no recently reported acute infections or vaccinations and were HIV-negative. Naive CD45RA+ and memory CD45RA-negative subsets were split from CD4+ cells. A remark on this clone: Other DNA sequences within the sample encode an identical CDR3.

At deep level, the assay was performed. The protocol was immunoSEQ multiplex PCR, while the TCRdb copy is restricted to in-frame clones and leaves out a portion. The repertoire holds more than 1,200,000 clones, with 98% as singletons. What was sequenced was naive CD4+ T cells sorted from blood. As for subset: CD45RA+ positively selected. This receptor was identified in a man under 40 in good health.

The CDR3 spells CASSLQGIYGYTF. The CDR3 nucleotides read TGTGCCAGCAGTTTACAGGGTATCTATGGCTACACCTTC. The J gene is TRBJ1-2, the V gene TRBV28; TRBD1 is a possible D gene (5 bases). The CDR3 is 13 amino acids. Trimming removed 2 bases at V and 4 bases at J, with 8 bases between. Germline CDR1 and CDR2: MDHEN and SYDVKM.